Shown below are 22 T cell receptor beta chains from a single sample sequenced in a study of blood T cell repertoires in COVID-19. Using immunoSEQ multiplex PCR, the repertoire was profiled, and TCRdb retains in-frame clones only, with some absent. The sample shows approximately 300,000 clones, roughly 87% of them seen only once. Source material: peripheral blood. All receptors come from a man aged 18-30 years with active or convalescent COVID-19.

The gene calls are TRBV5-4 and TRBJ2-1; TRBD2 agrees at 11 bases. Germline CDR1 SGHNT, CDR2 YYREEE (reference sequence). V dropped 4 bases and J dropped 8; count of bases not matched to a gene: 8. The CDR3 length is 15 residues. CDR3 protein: CASSAGLADPDEQFF. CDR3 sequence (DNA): TGTGCCAGCAGCGCGGGACTAGCGGATCCAGATGAGCAGTTCTTC.

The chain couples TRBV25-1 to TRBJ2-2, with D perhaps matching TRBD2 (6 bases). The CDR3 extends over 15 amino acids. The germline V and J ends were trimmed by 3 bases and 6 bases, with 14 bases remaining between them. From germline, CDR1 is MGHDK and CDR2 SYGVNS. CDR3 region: CASSDGGKFPGELFF. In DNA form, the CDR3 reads TGTGCCAGCAGTGATGGAGGGAAATTCCCCGGGGAGCTGTTTTTT.

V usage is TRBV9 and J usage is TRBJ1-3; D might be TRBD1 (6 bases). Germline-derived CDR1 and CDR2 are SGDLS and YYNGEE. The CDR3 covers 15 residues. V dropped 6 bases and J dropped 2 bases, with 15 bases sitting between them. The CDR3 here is CASTGPGDTGNTIYF. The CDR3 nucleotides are TGTGCCAGCACCGGCCCAGGGGACACTGGAAACACCATATATTTT.

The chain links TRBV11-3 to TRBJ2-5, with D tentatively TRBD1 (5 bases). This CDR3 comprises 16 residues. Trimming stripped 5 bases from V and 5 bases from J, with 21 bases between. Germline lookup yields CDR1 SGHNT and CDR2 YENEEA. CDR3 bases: TGTGCCAGCAGCCTAAGGGGCAGCGCAAGCCAGGAGACCCAGTACTTC. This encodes CASSLRGSASQETQYF.

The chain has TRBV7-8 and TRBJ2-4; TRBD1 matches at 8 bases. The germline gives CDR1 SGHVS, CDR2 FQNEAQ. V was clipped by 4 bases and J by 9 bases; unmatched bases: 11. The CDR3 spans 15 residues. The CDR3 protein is CASSYEQGGRVIQYF. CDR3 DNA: TGTGCCAGCAGCTATGAACAGGGGGGAAGGGTCATTCAGTACTTC.

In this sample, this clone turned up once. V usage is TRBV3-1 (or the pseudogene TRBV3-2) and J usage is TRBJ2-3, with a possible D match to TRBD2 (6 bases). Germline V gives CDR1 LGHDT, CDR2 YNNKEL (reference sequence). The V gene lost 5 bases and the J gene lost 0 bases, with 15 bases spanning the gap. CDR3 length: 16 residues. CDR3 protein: CASSVTISGSTDTQYF. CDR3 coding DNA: TGTGCCAGCAGCGTAACGATTAGCGGTAGCACAGATACGCAGTATTTT.

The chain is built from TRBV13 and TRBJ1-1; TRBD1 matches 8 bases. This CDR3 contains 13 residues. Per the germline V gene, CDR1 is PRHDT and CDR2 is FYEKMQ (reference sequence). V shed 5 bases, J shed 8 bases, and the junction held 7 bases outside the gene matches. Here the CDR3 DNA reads TGTGCCAGCAGCAGACGGACAGGGTCAGAAGCTTTCTTT. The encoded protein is CASSRRTGSEAFF.

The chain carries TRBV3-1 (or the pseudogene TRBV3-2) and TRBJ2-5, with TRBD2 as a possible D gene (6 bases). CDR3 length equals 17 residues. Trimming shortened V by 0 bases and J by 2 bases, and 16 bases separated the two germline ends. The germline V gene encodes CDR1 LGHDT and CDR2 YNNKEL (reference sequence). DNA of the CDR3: TGTGCCAGCAGCCAAGATCGACTAGACTATACTCAAGAGACCCAGTACTTC. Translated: CASSQDRLDYTQETQYF.

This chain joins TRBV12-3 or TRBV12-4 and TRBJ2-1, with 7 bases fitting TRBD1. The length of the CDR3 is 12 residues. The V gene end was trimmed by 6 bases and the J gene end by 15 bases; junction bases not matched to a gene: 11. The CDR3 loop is CASSPNRDRPFF. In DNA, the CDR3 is TGTGCCAGCAGCCCCAATCGGGACAGACCGTTCTTC.

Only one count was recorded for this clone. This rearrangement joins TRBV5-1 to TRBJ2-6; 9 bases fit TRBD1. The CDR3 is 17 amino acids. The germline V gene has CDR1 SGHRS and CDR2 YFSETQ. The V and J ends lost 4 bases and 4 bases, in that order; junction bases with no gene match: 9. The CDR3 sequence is CASSPAGTGSGANVLTF. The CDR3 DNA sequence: TGCGCCAGCAGCCCCGCCGGGACAGGGTCAGGGGCCAACGTCCTGACTTTC.

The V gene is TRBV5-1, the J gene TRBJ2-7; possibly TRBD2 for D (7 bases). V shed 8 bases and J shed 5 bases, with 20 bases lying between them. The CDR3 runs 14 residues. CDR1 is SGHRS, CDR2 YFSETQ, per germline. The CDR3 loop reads CASSGLRTVDEQYF. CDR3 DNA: TGCGCCAGTAGCGGGTTACGGACAGTCGACGAGCAGTACTTC. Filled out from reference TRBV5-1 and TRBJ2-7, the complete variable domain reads KAGVTQTPRYLIKTRGQQVTLSCSPISGHRSVSWYQQTPGQGLQFLFEYFSETQRNKGNFPGRFSGRQFSNSRSEMNVSTLELGDSALYLCASSGLRTVDEQYFGPGTRLTVT.

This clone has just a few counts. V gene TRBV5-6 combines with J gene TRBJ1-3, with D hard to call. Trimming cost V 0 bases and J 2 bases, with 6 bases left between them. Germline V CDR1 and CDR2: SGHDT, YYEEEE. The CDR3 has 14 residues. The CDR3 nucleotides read TGTGCCAGCAGCTTGGTAACAGCTGGAAACACCATATATTTT. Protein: CASSLVTAGNTIYF.

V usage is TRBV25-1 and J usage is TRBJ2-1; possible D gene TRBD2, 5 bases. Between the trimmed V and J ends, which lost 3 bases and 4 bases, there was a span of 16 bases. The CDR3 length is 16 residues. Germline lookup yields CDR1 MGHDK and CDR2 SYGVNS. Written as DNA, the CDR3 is TGTGCCAGCAGTGACAAGCGGAGTAACTCTTACAATGAGCAGTTCTTC. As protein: CASSDKRSNSYNEQFF.

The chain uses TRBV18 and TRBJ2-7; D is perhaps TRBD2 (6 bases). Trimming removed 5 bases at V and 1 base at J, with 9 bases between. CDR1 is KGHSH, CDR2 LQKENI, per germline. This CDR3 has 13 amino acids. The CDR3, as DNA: TGTGCCAGCTCAGATGGGACTTCCTACGAGCAGTACTTC. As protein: CASSDGTSYEQYF. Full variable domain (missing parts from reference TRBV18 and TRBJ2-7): NAGVMQNPRHLVRRRGQEARLRCSPMKGHSHVYWYRQLPEEGLKFMVYLQKENIIDESGMPKERFSAEFPKEGPSILRIQQVVRGDSAAYFCASSDGTSYEQYFGPGTRLTVT.

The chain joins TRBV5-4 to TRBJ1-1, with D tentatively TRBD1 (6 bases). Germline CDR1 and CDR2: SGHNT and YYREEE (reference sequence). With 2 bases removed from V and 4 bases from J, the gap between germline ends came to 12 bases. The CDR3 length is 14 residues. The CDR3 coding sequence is TGTGCCAGCAGCTTCGGGAGGGGGAGCACTGAAGCTTTCTTT. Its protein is CASSFGRGSTEAFF.

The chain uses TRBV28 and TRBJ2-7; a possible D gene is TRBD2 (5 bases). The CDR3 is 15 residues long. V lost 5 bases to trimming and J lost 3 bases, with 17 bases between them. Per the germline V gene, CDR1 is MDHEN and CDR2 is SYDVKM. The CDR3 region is CASSPTATGVYEQYF. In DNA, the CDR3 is TGTGCCAGCAGTCCAACCGCCACCGGGGTCTACGAGCAGTACTTC.

This chain's CDR3 is CASSPRLAGDQETQYF. CDR3 nucleotides: TGTGCCAGCAGCCCAAGACTAGCGGGGGATCAAGAGACCCAGTACTTC. V gene TRBV27 combines with J gene TRBJ2-5; TRBD2 agrees at 12 bases. The junction had 7 bases not matched to a gene; V was cut back by 6 bases and J by 2 bases. This CDR3 has 16 residues. CDR1 and CDR2 (germline): MNHEY, SMNVEV (reference sequence).

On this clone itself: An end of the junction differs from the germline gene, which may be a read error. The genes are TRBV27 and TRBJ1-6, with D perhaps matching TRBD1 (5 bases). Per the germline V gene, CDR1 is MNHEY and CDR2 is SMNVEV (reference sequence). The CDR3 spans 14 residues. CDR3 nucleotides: TGTGCCAGCAGTTTAAACCGGGACTGGGCCACCTTCAACTTT. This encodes CASSLNRDWATFNF.

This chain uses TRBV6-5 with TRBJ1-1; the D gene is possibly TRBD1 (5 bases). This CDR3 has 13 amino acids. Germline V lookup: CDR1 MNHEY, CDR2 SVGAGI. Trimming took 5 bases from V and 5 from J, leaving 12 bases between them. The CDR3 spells CASSLGRATEAFF. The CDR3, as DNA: TGTGCCAGCAGTCTTGGCAGGGCTACTGAAGCTTTCTTT.

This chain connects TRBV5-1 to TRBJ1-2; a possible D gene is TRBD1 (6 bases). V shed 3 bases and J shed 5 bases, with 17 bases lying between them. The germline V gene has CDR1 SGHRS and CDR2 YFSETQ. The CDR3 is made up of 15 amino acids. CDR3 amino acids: CASSSGPGEEYGYTF. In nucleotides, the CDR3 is TGCGCCAGCAGCTCCGGGCCAGGGGAAGAATATGGCTACACCTTC.

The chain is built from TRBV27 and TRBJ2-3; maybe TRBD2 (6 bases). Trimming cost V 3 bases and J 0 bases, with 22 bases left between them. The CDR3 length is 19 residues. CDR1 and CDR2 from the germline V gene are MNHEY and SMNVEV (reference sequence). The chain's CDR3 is CASSLYKFWGETSTDTQYF. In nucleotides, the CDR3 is TGTGCCAGCAGTTTGTATAAATTCTGGGGGGAGACGAGCACAGATACGCAGTATTTT.

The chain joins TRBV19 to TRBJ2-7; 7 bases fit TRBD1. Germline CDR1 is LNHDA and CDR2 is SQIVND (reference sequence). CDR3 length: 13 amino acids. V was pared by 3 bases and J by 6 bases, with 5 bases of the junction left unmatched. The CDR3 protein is CASSIEAGGEQYF. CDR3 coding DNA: TGTGCCAGTAGTATTGAGGCAGGGGGCGAGCAGTACTTC.